This T cell receptor (beta chain) emerged from a study of CXCR3-negative and CXCR3-positive naive CD8 T cells. Comments on this clonotype: Its target is not known.

UMI-labeled TRB cDNA libraries were prepared by 5' RACE. TCRdb re-called the 5' RACE reads and catalogs CDR3 proteins one per entry, DNA excluded. Its table records 20,000 to 30,000 distinct CDR3 sequences. Germline-derived CDR1 and CDR2 are SGHTA and FQGNSA. This CDR3 comprises 19 residues. CD45RO-CCR7+CD27+CD95- characterized naive CD8+ T cells. Study-wide results and caveats: Compared with CXCR3-negative naive cells, CXCR3-positive naive cells showed more hydrophobic TRB CDR3s. TRBV-TRBJ usage matched between naive CXCR3-negative and CXCR3-positive cells but not between memory cells. Memory CD8+ cells showed much lower diversity, while both naive subsets were comparably high.

The sample taken for sequencing was naive CXCR3- CD8+ T cells from blood. As for subset: CD45RO-CCR7+CD27+CD95- naive CD8+ T cells lacking CXCR3 (TNR3-). The origin of this receptor is a human donor in good health. Some clones in this sample may be carry-over from other donors' samples. The rearrangement links TRBV7-2 to TRBJ2-3; TCRdb proposes TRBD1, but this gene call is untestable without DNA. The CDR3 reads CASSLALIGLAGGLGTQYF.